This T cell receptor beta chain was found in a study of T cells in Graves' hyperthyroidism and ophthalmopathy. Stability of Graves' hyperthyroidism was defined as absent ophthalmopathy progression within 18 months. The patients, who ranged from 18 to 65 in age, presented with newly diagnosed hyperthyroidism lasting under 2 months. 10 ml fresh peripheral blood yielded the PBMCs. The germline V gene has CDR1 LNHDA and CDR2 SQIVND (reference sequence). This CDR3 has 15 amino acids. V dropped 5 bases and J dropped 1; count of bases not matched to a gene: 5. Study-wide results and caveats: Ophthalmopathy stood apart from stable hyperthyroidism in a 13 V-J model.

As for this clonotype: Its antigen is undetermined.

Researchers amplified the TCR beta CDR3 regions from RNA transcripts. First-round RT-PCR targeting the TCR CDR3 was performed with the HTBI primer set. From the multiplex PCR reads, TCRdb called clonotypes with MiXCR, one entry per CDR3 protein. The sample shows about 680,000 distinct CDR3 sequences, under 45% of them seen only once. The sample comprised blood. This TCR was sampled from a woman in her forties with Graves' hyperthyroidism. The chain recombines TRBV19 with TRBJ2-5; 9 positions match TRBD1. The chain's CDR3 is CASSPDRGFQETQYF. The CDR3 bases are TGTGCCAGTAGTCCGGACAGGGGATTCCAAGAGACCCAGTACTTC.